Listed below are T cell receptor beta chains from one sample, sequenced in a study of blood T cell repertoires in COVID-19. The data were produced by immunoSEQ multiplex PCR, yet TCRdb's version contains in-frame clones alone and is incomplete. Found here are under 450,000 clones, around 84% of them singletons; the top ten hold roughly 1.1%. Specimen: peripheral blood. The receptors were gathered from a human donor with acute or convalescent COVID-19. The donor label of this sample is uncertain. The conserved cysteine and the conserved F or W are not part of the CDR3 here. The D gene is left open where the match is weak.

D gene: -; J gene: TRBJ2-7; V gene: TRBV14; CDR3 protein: ASSQTPRGSSYEQY
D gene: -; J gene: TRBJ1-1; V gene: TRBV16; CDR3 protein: ASSQSVDKAF
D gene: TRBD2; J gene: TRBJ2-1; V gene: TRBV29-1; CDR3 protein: SGTSGSSYNEQF
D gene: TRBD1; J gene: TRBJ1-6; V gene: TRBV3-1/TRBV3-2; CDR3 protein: ASSRQGVSPLH
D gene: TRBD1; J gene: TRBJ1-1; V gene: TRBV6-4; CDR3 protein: ASSLTGVGTEAF
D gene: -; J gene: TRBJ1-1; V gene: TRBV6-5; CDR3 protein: ASSWGHSEAF
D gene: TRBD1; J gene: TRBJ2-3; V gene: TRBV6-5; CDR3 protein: ASSGQGSDTQY
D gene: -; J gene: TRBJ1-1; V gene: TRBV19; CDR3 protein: ASSMSGGGTEAF
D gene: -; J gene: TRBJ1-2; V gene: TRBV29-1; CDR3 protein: SVEHRANYGYT
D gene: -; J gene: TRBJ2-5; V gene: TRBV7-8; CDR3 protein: ASSRGPVTETQY
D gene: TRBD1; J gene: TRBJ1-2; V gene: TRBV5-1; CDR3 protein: ASSLAPGQKIYGYGYT
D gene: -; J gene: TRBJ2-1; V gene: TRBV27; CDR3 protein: ASSSRGSGDEQF
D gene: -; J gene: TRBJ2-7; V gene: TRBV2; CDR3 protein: ASTEGRVSYEQY
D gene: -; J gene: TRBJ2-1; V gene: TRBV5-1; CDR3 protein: ASSFVGLFDHEQF
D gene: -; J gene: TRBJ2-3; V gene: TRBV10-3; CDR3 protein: AISETLGGLSDTQY
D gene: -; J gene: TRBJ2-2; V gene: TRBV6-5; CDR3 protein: ASKIYSGTGELF
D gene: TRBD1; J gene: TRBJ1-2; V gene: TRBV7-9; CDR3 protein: ASRPGQGGYGYT
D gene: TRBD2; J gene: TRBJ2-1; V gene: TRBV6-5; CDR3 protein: ASSYSIGTSRHEQF
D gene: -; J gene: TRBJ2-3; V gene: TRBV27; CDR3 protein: ASIEAGGTDTQY
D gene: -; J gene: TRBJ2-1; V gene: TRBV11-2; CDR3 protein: ASSLVVSTRNEQF
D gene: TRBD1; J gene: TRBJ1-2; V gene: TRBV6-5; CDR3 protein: ASSQFTGVTGYT
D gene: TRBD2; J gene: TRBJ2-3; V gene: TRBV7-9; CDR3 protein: ASSLQGTSGATGGDTQY
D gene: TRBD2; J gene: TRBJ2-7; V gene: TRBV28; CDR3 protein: ASSSQRTSGSSYEQY
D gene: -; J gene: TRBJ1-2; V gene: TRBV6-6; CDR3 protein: ASSQTTTNYGYT
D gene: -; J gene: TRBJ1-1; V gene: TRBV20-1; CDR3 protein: SARDNEAF
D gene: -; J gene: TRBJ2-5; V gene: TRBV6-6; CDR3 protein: ASSYSGLPGTQY
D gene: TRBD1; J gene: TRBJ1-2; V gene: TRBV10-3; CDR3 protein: AISEPGGADYGYT
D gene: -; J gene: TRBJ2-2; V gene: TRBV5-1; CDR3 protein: ASSSGTYDTGELF
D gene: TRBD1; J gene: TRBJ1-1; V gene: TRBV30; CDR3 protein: AWSGDRNTEAF
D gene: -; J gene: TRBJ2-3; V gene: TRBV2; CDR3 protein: ASSFGVAGTDTQY
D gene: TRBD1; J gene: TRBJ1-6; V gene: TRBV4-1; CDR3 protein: ASSQDGDRGSSPLH
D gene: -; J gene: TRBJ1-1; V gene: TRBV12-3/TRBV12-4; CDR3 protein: ASRQQVGTF
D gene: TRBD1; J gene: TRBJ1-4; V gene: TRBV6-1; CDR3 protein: ASRTQGANEKLF
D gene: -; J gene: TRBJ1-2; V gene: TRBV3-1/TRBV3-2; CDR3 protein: ASSLVGARGGYT
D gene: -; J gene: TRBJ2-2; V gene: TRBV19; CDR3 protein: ASSIVSRVHRTGELF
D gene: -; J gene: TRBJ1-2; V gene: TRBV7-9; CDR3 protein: ASSRPKTTGFDYGYT
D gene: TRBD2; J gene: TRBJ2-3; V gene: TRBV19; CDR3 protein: ASSTDGLARLTDTQY
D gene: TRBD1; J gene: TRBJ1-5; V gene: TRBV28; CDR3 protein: ASRRTGTSNQPQH
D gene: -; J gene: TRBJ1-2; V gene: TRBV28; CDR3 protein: ASSSAGGWGYT
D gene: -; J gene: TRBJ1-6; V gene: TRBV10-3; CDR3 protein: ATTSSYNSPLH
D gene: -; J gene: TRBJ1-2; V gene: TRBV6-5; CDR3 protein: ASSLTTANYGYT
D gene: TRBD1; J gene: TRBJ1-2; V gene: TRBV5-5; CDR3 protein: ASSLTGANYGYT
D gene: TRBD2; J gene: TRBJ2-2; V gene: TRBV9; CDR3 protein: ASSEGLAGGPGTGELF
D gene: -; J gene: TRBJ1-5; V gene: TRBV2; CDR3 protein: ASTKNGVNQPQH
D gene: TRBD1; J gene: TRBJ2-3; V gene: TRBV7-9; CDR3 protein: ASSAGTGMSTDTQY
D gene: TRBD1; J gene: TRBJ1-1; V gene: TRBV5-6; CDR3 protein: ASRQITGGRTEAF
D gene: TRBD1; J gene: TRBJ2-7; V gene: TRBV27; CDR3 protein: ASSLKSSPGQGLEQY
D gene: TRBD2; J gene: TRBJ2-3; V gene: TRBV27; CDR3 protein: ASSPRTSGTDTQY
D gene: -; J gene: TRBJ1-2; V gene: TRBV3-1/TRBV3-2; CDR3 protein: ASSQGAGLSVGYT